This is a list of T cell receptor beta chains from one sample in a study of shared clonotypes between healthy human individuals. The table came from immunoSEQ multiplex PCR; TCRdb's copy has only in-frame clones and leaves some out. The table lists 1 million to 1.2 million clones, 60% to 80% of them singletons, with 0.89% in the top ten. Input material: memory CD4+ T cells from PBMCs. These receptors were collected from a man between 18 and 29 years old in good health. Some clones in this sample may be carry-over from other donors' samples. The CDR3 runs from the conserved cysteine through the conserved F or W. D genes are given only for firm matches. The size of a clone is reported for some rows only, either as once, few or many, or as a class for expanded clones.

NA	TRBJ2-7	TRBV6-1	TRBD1	TGTGCCAGCAGAACTGGGACAGGGGGGATTTACGAGCAGTACTTC	CASRTGTGGIYEQYF
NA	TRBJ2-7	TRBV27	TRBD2	TGTGCCAGCAGTCGGGGGGGGAGGGGCTCCTTCTCCTACGAGCAGTACTTC	CASSRGGRGSFSYEQYF
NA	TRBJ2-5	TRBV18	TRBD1	TGTGCCAGCTCACCAACAGGGGTGCGGGAGACCCAGTACTTC	CASSPTGVRETQYF
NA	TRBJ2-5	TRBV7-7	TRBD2	TGTGCCAGCAGCCCCGGGACTACACAAGAGACCCAGTACTTC	CASSPGTTQETQYF
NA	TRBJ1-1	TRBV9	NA	TGTGCCAGCAAACCGACAGACTCCCACACTGAAGCTTTCTTT	CASKPTDSHTEAFF
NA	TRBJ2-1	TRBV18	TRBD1	TGTGCCAGCTCAATTCTGGGACAGGGATACAATGAGCAGTTCTTC	CASSILGQGYNEQFF
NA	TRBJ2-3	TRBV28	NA	TGTGCCAGCAGCGACTATCGGGCGGAGTCCACAGATACGCAGTATTTT	CASSDYRAESTDTQYF
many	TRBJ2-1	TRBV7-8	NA	TGTGCCAGCAGCTTAGAGGGGCAGAAGGCGAGCTCCTACAATGAGCAGTTCTTC	CASSLEGQKASSYNEQFF
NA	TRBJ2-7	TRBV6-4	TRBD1	TGTGCCAGCAGTGCCCACAGGGGCGCTCCCTACGAGCAGTACTTC	CASSAHRGAPYEQYF
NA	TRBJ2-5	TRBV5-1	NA	TGCGCCAGCAGCCAGGTGGGGGCCGAAGAGACCCAGTACTTC	CASSQVGAEETQYF
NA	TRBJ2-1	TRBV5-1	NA	TGCGCCAGCATGGTTGTTGGAAATGAGCAGTTCTTC	CASMVVGNEQFF
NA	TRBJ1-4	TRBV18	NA	TGTGCCAGCTCACCAGGGACGGACGAAAAACTGTTTTTT	CASSPGTDEKLFF
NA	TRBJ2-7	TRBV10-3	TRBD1	TGTGCCATCAGGGACTTTATGACAGGGGGGAGGAGGTTTCCCTACGAGCAGTACTTC	CAIRDFMTGGRRFPYEQYF
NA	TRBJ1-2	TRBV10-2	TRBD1	TGCGCCAGCAGACAGGGGGGAAGGGACTATGGCTACACCTTC	CASRQGGRDYGYTF
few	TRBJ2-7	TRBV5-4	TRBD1	TGTGCCAGCAGCCAAAGACAGGGGCCAACCTACGAGCAGTACTTC	CASSQRQGPTYEQYF
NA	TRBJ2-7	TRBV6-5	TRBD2	TGTGCCAGCAGTGTAGCGGGAGGTTCCTACGAGCAGTACTTC	CASSVAGGSYEQYF
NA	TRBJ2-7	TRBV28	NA	TGTGCCAGCAGTTTAGGGGTAAGCTACGAGCAGTACTTC	CASSLGVSYEQYF
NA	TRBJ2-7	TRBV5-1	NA	TGCGCCAGCAGCTCCGAAAGACAGGACCGAGGCGAGCAGTACTTC	CASSSERQDRGEQYF
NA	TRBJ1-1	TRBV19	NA	TGTGCCAGTAGTCTACAGGGAGGCTCTCTGAACACTGAAGCTTTCTTT	CASSLQGGSLNTEAFF
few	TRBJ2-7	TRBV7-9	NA	TGTGCCAGCAGCCTGTGGGCCGACTACGAGCAGTACTTC	CASSLWADYEQYF
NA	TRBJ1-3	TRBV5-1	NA	TGCGCCAGCCGGCAGGGCATCGGCTCTGGAAACACCATATATTTT	CASRQGIGSGNTIYF
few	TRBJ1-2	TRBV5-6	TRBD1	TGTGCCAGCAGCCCCGGGACAGGGGTCGGCTACACCTTC	CASSPGTGVGYTF
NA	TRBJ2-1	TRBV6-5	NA	TGTGCCAGCAGTCGCGAGGACTTCTACAATGAGCAGTTCTTC	CASSREDFYNEQFF
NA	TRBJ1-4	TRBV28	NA	TGTGCCAGCAGAAAACAGGGAACTGAAAAACTGTTTTTT	CASRKQGTEKLFF
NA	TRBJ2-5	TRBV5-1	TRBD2	TGCGCCAGCAGTCCCGGACTAGCGGGGGAGCAAGAGACCCAGTACTTC	CASSPGLAGEQETQYF
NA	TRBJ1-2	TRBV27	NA	TGTGCCAGCGCAAGACGGGACCTCGGCGGCTACACCTTC	CASARRDLGGYTF
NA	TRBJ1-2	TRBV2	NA	TGTGCCAGCAGTCAGGGGCGGAGAGGCTACACCTTC	CASSQGRRGYTF
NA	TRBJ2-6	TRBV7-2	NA	TGTGCCAGCAGCTCCACTCGCTCTTCTGGGGCCAACGTCCTGACTTTC	CASSSTRSSGANVLTF
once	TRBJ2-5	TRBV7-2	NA	TGTGCCAGCAGCTTAGAGGTTTACGTCTGGAAAGAAGAGACCCAGTACTTC	CASSLEVYVWKEETQYF
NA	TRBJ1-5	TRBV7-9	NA	TGTGCCAGCAGCTGGGGACCTCAGCCCCAGCATTTT	CASSWGPQPQHF
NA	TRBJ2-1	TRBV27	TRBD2	TGTGCCAGCAGTCTGCGGACTAGCCGGTATGAGCAGTTCTTC	CASSLRTSRYEQFF
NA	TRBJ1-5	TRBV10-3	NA	TGTGCCACCTCGACAGAGGGTAATCAGCCCCAGCATTTT	CATSTEGNQPQHF
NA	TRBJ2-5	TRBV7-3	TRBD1	TGTGCCAGCAGCTGGCGAAGACAGGGCGTCGGGGAGACCCAGTACTTC	CASSWRRQGVGETQYF
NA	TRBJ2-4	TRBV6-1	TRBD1	TGTGCCAGCAGTGAAGTGGGGACAGTGCCTAGGGACATTCAGTACTTC	CASSEVGTVPRDIQYF
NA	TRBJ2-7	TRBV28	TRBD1	TGTGCCAGCAGTTTGGCGCGGAGGGGACAGGGGGTTTCTGGCGAGCAGTACTTC	CASSLARRGQGVSGEQYF
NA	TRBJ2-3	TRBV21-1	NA	TGTGCCAGCATCGACCATCTTAGAGCAGATACGCAGTATTTT	CASIDHLRADTQYF
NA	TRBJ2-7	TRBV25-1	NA	TGTGCCAGCAGTGAACGGTCAGGGCTCTCCTACGAGCAGTACTTC	CASSERSGLSYEQYF
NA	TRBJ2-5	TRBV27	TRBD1	TGTGCCAGCACCATCGAGAACAGGGGGGAAGGGAAAGAGACCCAGTACTTC	CASTIENRGEGKETQYF
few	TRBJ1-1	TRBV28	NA	TGTGCCAGCAGTTTGGCAGGGATCAACACTGAAGCTTTCTTT	CASSLAGINTEAFF
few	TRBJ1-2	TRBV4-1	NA	TGCGCCAGCAGCCCGGGGGCGGGGGGCGATTATGGCTACACCTTC	CASSPGAGGDYGYTF
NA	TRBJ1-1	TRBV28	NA	TGTGCCAGCAGTTTTGAGGGTGAGACTGAAGCTTTCTTT	CASSFEGETEAFF
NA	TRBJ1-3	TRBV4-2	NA	TGTGCCAGCAGCCAAGAGGGGGCACTGGGAGGAAACACCATATATTTT	CASSQEGALGGNTIYF
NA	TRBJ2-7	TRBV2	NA	TGTGCCAGCACCACTAGGGGGACGGACGAGCAGTACTTC	CASTTRGTDEQYF
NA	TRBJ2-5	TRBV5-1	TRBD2	TGCGCCAGCAGCTCGGGACTAGCGGGAGAGGTAGCCCAGTACTTC	CASSSGLAGEVAQYF
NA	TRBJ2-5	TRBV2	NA	TGTGCCAGCAGTGAAAGGGCTAGAGGAGAGACCCAGTACTTC	CASSERARGETQYF
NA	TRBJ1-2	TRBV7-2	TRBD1	TGTGCCAGCAGCTTAGTGGGACAGATTCTTAACTATGGCTACACCTTC	CASSLVGQILNYGYTF
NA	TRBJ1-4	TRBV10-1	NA	TGCGCCAGCCTCAACCCTATGCGTGAAAAACTGTTTTTT	CASLNPMREKLFF
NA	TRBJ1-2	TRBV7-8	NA	TGTGCCAGCAGCTATCAACCGAGACAGGCCTTGAGGGGCTACACCTTC	CASSYQPRQALRGYTF
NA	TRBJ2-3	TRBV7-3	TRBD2	TGTGCCAGCAGCCCAAGACGGGCTAGCGGTAGTGTAACAGATACGCAGTATTTT	CASSPRRASGSVTDTQYF
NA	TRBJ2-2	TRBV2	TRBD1	TGTGCCAGCGGAAGGACAGGCAACACCGGGGAGCTGTTTTTT	CASGRTGNTGELFF
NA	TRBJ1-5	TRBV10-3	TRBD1	TGTGCCATCCGGGGGGGACAGGGGGATCAGCCCCAGCACTTT	CAIRGGQGDQPQHF